Listed below are T cell receptor beta chains from one sample, sequenced in a study of T cell responses to AZD1222 COVID-19 vaccine. Profiled with immunoSEQ multiplex PCR; TCRdb holds only in-frame clones, not every one. The table lists about 140,000 clones, 80% to 95% of them singletons. Sample: peripheral blood, taken on day 0 of AZD1222 vaccination. These receptors all come from an adult in good health. Each CDR3 is given with its conserved first and last residue. The order of the fields is D gene, clone size, J gene, V gene, CDR3 DNA, CDR3 protein. D genes are given only for firm matches. A clone size is listed for some rows: how often the clone was seen (once, few, many), or a class if it is expanded.

>TRBD2|-|TRBJ2-1|TRBV6-2/TRBV6-3
TGTGCCAGCAGTTCCCCCTTTAGCGGGGGGCTCTACAATGAGCAGTTCTTC
CASSSPFSGGLYNEQFF
>TRBD1|-|TRBJ2-7|TRBV11-3
TGTGCCAGCAGCCAAGGACAGGGGGGCTCCTACGAGCAGTACTTC
CASSQGQGGSYEQYF
>-|few|TRBJ2-7|TRBV28
TGTGCCAGCAGCTCAGGGGGGACGGCCGAGCAGTACTTC
CASSSGGTAEQYF
>-|-|TRBJ2-7|TRBV7-2
TGTGCCAGCAGCTTAGCCCAGGGCACCTACGAGCAGTACTTC
CASSLAQGTYEQYF
>-|-|TRBJ2-1|TRBV12-3/TRBV12-4
TGTGCCAGCAGTTTAGCTAACAATGAGCAGTTCTTC
CASSLANNEQFF
>-|-|TRBJ1-5|TRBV5-6
TGTGCCAGCAGCCTCGGGAGCTGGCAGCCCCAGCATTTT
CASSLGSWQPQHF
>TRBD2|-|TRBJ2-1|TRBV5-3
TGTGCCAGAAGCTCTGCTAGCGGGACCCACAATGAGCAGTTCTTC
CARSSASGTHNEQFF
>-|few|TRBJ1-1|TRBV29-1
TGCAGCGTTGCTAGGACGCCGAACACTGAAGCTTTCTTT
CSVARTPNTEAFF
>-|-|TRBJ2-1|TRBV5-4
TGTGCCAGCAGCTCTGGGCGGCTGTTGAACAATGAGCAGTTCTTC
CASSSGRLLNNEQFF
>TRBD1|-|TRBJ1-4|TRBV7-8
TGTGCCAGCAGCTTAAAGACAGGGGGAGGTGAAAAACTGTTTTTT
CASSLKTGGGEKLFF
>TRBD2|-|TRBJ2-3|TRBV4-2
TGTGCCAGCAGCCAAGAGGGTAGCGGGGGGGCCCTTACAGATACGCAGTATTTT
CASSQEGSGGALTDTQYF
>TRBD1|once|TRBJ2-7|TRBV5-4
TGTGCCAGCAGCTCAATGGACAGGCCCTACGAGCAGTACTTC
CASSSMDRPYEQYF
>-|-|TRBJ1-1|TRBV5-1
TGCGCCAGCAGCTTGGAGGGGACGAACACTGAAGCTTTCTTT
CASSLEGTNTEAFF
>-|-|TRBJ1-2|TRBV29-1
TGCAGCGTTGAGGGCAGAGACTATGGCTACACCTTC
CSVEGRDYGYTF
>-|-|TRBJ1-4|TRBV20-1
TGCAGTGCTCCCACTAATGAAAAACTGTTTTTT
CSAPTNEKLFF
>TRBD1|-|TRBJ2-7|TRBV5-1
TGCGCCAGCAGCTCGGGACAGGGGTTAGACGAGCAGTACTTC
CASSSGQGLDEQYF
>-|-|TRBJ1-1|TRBV5-1
TGCGCCAGCAGCTTGCAGGGAGACACTGAAGCTTTCTTT
CASSLQGDTEAFF
>-|-|TRBJ2-7|TRBV19
TGTGCCAGTAGTCCAGGACAGCGCTCCTACGAGCAGTACTTC
CASSPGQRSYEQYF
>TRBD1|-|TRBJ1-5|TRBV18
TGTGCCAGCTCACCGGACAGGGTTCAGCCCCAGCATTTT
CASSPDRVQPQHF
>-|-|TRBJ1-1|TRBV9
TGTGCCAGCAGCGAGACAGGGAACACTGAAGCTTTCTTT
CASSETGNTEAFF
>-|-|TRBJ2-2|TRBV7-9
TGTGCCAGCCCGGGGTGGGCGAACACCGGGGAGCTGTTTTTT
CASPGWANTGELFF
>-|-|TRBJ1-3|TRBV21-1
TGTGCCAGCAGCAAAGCCGCGCAGCAGCTACCCGGAAACACCATATATTTT
CASSKAAQQLPGNTIYF
>-|-|TRBJ2-6|TRBV2
TGTGCCAGCAACGAGGGGGGCTTTGGGGCCAACGTCCTGACTTTC
CASNEGGFGANVLTF
>-|few|TRBJ1-5|TRBV4-1
TGCGCCAGCAGCCAAATCGTGTATATCAATCAGCCCCAGCATTTT
CASSQIVYINQPQHF
>TRBD1|-|TRBJ1-1|TRBV18
TGTGCCAGCTCACCATTGGAGGGGACAGGGACTGAAGCTTTCTTT
CASSPLEGTGTEAFF
>-|-|TRBJ2-3|TRBV7-2
TGTGCCAGCAGCTTAGACGCTTGGGCGGGAAGCACAGATACGCAGTATTTT
CASSLDAWAGSTDTQYF
>TRBD1|-|TRBJ1-1|TRBV7-2
TGTGCCAGCAGGAGACAGGGGGACACTGAAGCTTTCTTT
CASRRQGDTEAFF